Presented here are 32 T cell receptor beta chains from one specimen sequenced in a study of blood T cell repertoires in COVID-19. Generated by immunoSEQ multiplex PCR, the TCRdb table keeps only in-frame clones and is missing some. The table shows fewer than 15,000 clones, with around four fifths occurring only once. Sequencing input: peripheral blood. All receptors derive from a woman of 80 years or more with acute or convalescent COVID-19.

The table lists this clone with a few counts. The chain combines TRBV19 with TRBJ1-5; 8 bases are a match to TRBD1. With V trimmed by 5 bases and J by 2 bases, 2 bases remained unmatched. The CDR3 is made up of 14 amino acids. The germline V gene encodes CDR1 LNHDA and CDR2 SQIVND (reference sequence). Written as DNA, the CDR3 is TGTGCCAGTAGTGTGACAGGGGGCAATCAGCCCCAGCATTTT. Its protein product is CASSVTGGNQPQHF.

This clone was recorded a few times. The chain recombines TRBV7-2 with TRBJ1-5; no firm D call. The V and J ends lost 6 bases and 0 bases respectively, with 9 bases between them. This CDR3 has 14 residues. Germline CDR1 reads SGHTA; CDR2 reads FQGNSA. This CDR3 is CASSLQYSNQPQHF. The CDR3 nucleotides read TGTGCCAGCAGTCTACAGTATAGCAATCAGCCCCAGCATTTT. Complete variable domain (other parts from reference TRBV7-2 and TRBJ1-5): GAGVSQSPSNKVTEKGKDVELRCDPISGHTALYWYRQSLGQGLEFLIYFQGNSAPDKSGLPSDRFSAERTGGSVSTLTIQRTQQEDSAVYLCASSLQYSNQPQHFGDGTRLSIL.

The chain employs TRBV7-6 and TRBJ2-5; 8 bases line up with TRBD2. Germline-derived CDR1 and CDR2 are SGHVS and FNYEAQ. This CDR3 contains 16 residues. The V and J ends lost 0 bases and 1 base, in that order; junction bases with no gene match: 4. The CDR3 region has the DNA TGTGCCAGCAGCTTAGCCTTTACTAGCGGCCAAGAGACCCAGTACTTC. Translated, it gives CASSLAFTSGQETQYF.

This chain connects TRBV20-1 to TRBJ2-3; possibly TRBD2 for D (6 bases). The CDR3 totals 14 residues. Germline V gene data show CDR1 as DFQATT and CDR2 as SNEGSKA (reference sequence). Trimming took 3 bases from V and 0 from J, leaving 10 bases between them. The CDR3 coding sequence is TGCAGTGCTAGTTCGCGGGGAAGCACAGATACGCAGTATTTT. Its translation is CSASSRGSTDTQYF.

This clone occurred a few times. The V and J genes are TRBV6-4 and TRBJ2-1; 12 nucleotides match TRBD2. Germline V CDR1 and CDR2: MRHNA, SNTAGT. Trimming at V came to 2 bases and at J to 9 bases, leaving 17 bases not matched to a gene. The CDR3 has 19 residues. CDR3 loop: CASSDAASGGAPGGLEQFF. In nucleotides, the CDR3 is TGTGCCAGCAGTGACGCTGCTAGCGGGGGGGCCCCTGGTGGGCTTGAGCAGTTCTTC.

The chain combines TRBV2 with TRBJ2-1; 7 nucleotides line up with TRBD2. The CDR3 totals 14 residues. V was pared by 6 bases and J by 5 bases, with 7 bases of the junction left unmatched. Germline CDR1 reads SNHLY; CDR2 reads FYNNEI. The DNA for the CDR3 is TGTGCCAGCAGCCCCGGGACTATCAACAATGAGCAGTTCTTC. Encoded protein: CASSPGTINNEQFF.

The chain employs TRBV28 and TRBJ2-7; 9 bases align to TRBD1. This CDR3 is 14 amino acids long. V was clipped by 6 bases and J by 2 bases; unmatched bases: 5. Germline CDR1 MDHEN, CDR2 SYDVKM. CDR3 loop: CASSSGTGPYEQYF. The CDR3, as DNA: TGTGCCAGCAGCTCCGGGACAGGGCCCTACGAGCAGTACTTC.

The J gene is TRBJ2-7, the V gene TRBV6-2 or TRBV6-3; D perhaps matches TRBD1 (6 bases). The V end lost 5 bases, the J end lost 2 bases, and 16 bases lay between the germline ends. Germline values: CDR1 MNHEY, CDR2 SVGEGT. The CDR3 length is 15 residues. As DNA, the CDR3 is TGTGCCAGCAGTGGCCGGGACAAGAGGGCCTACGAGCAGTACTTC. It codes for CASSGRDKRAYEQYF.

This sequence joins TRBV12-3 or TRBV12-4 and TRBJ2-5, with 9 bases fitting TRBD2. This CDR3 is built from 13 residues. The V gene end was trimmed by 5 bases and the J gene end by 4 bases; junction bases not matched to a gene: 2. The CDR3 nucleotides are TGTGCCAGCAGTCCGCGGGGGGGAGAGACCCAGTACTTC. Its protein product is CASSPRGGETQYF.

V and J are TRBV18 and TRBJ2-7; a possible D gene is TRBD1 (6 bases). Germline CDR1 is KGHSH and CDR2 is LQKENI. V was pared by 4 bases and J by 5 bases, with 15 bases between. This CDR3 has 14 residues. The CDR3 DNA reads as TGTGCCAGCTCACTCCCCGGACAGATTCACGAGCAGTACTTC. Translation gives CASSLPGQIHEQYF.

This sequence joins TRBV2 and TRBJ2-5, with 15 nucleotides matching TRBD2. V dropped 10 bases and J dropped 5; count of bases not matched to a gene: 8. Germline CDR1 and CDR2: SNHLY and FYNNEI. This CDR3 has 15 residues. DNA of the CDR3: TGTGCCACAGGGACTAGCGGGGGGCTGGGGGAGACCCAGTACTTC. This sequence encodes CATGTSGGLGETQYF.

This chain connects TRBV2 to TRBJ1-4; TRBD1 might be the D (5 bases). The CDR3 covers 13 residues. Germline V CDR1 and CDR2: SNHLY, FYNNEI. V lost 4 bases and J 7 bases, leaving 10 bases between the germline ends. As DNA, the CDR3 is TGTGCCAGCAGTGTTTTCGGGGGTGAAAAACTGTTTTTT. The encoded protein is CASSVFGGEKLFF. The variable domain in full, with the rest retrieved from reference TRBV2 and TRBJ1-4, is EPEVTQTPSHQVTQMGQEVILRCVPISNHLYFYWYRQILGQKVEFLVSFYNNEISEKSEIFDDQFSVERPDGSNFTLKIRSTKLEDSAMYFCASSVFGGEKLFFGSGTQLSVL.

The V call is TRBV6-1, the J call TRBJ1-2; 7 nucleotides align to TRBD1. The V gene end was trimmed by 3 bases and the J gene end by 7 bases; junction bases not matched to a gene: 8. The CDR3 has 14 amino acids. The germline V gene encodes CDR1 MNHNS and CDR2 SASEGT. The CDR3 is CASSESLRGFGYTF. Written as DNA, the CDR3 is TGTGCCAGCAGTGAGTCGCTCAGGGGGTTTGGCTACACCTTC.

V and J are TRBV2 and TRBJ2-3; 7 bases fit TRBD1. CDR3 length equals 13 residues. Germline lookup yields CDR1 SNHLY and CDR2 FYNNEI. Trimming cost V 5 bases and J 4 bases; bases outside gene matches: 3. Written as DNA, the CDR3 is TGTGCCAGCAGTAGTCAGGGGGCAGATACGCAGTATTTT. Translated: CASSSQGADTQYF. The complete variable domain, with remaining parts taken from reference TRBV2 and TRBJ2-3, reads EPEVTQTPSHQVTQMGQEVILRCVPISNHLYFYWYRQILGQKVEFLVSFYNNEISEKSEIFDDQFSVERPDGSNFTLKIRSTKLEDSAMYFCASSSQGADTQYFGPGTRLTVL.

This clone was observed a few times. The V gene is TRBV6-5, the J gene TRBJ1-1; D gene unclear. Germline V gene data show CDR1 as MNHEY and CDR2 as SVGAGI. This CDR3 is 14 amino acids long. The V gene lost 0 bases and the J gene lost 4 bases, with 9 bases spanning the gap. Here the CDR3 reads CASSYSWETTEAFF. In DNA form, the CDR3 reads TGTGCCAGCAGTTACTCGTGGGAGACCACTGAAGCTTTCTTT.

This chain links TRBV10-3 with TRBJ1-1; possible D gene TRBD1, 6 bases. The CDR3 has 14 amino acids. Germline CDR1 and CDR2: ENHRY and SYGVKD. The V gene lost 6 bases and the J gene lost 1 base, with 12 bases spanning the gap. The CDR3 nucleotides are TGTGCCATCAGGCTCGGGGGGCGGAACACTGAAGCTTTCTTT. Encoded protein: CAIRLGGRNTEAFF.

V and J are TRBV3-1 (or the pseudogene TRBV3-2) and TRBJ1-3; D uncertain. The CDR3 runs 14 residues. Germline assignment: CDR1 LGHDT and CDR2 YNNKEL (reference sequence). Trimming stripped 1 base from V and 6 bases from J, with 10 bases between. CDR3: CASSQGGFENTIYF. DNA of the CDR3: TGTGCCAGCAGCCAAGGAGGGTTCGAAAACACCATATATTTT.

The rearrangement joins TRBV29-1 to TRBJ1-1, with 7 nucleotides matching TRBD1. CDR3 length equals 12 residues. The ends lost 4 bases at V and 5 bases at J; junction bases unmatched: 4. Looked up from germline, CDR1 is SQVTM and CDR2 is ANQGSEA. The CDR3 protein is CSVGQGKTEAFF. DNA for the CDR3: TGCAGCGTTGGACAGGGTAAAACTGAAGCTTTCTTT.

The CDR3 coding sequence is TGTGCCAGTCAACCCCGGACAAGGGACACTGAAGCTTTCTTT. Residues: CASQPRTRDTEAFF. The chain employs TRBV19 and TRBJ1-1; TRBD1 is a possible D gene (5 bases). Germline loops: CDR1 LNHDA, CDR2 SQIVND (reference sequence). This CDR3 has 14 amino acids. Between the trimmed V and J ends, which lost 8 bases and 3 bases, there was a span of 16 bases.

The chain is built from TRBV21-1 and TRBJ1-6; the table calls TRBD1, which could not be checked here. TRBV21-1 is a pseudogene locus. There are 19 residues in the CDR3. CDR3 residues: CASSKVQELVRGHGSPLHF. The DNA of the CDR3 is TGTGCCAGCAGCAAAGTCCAGGAGTTGGTCAGGGGGCATGGTTCACCCCTCCACTTT.

The chain recombines TRBV27 with TRBJ2-5; 11 bases align to TRBD2. The CDR3 is 15 amino acids. Germline V CDR1 and CDR2: MNHEY, SMNVEV (reference sequence). The V gene end was trimmed by 8 bases and the J gene end by 3 bases; junction bases not matched to a gene: 8. In nucleotides, the CDR3 is TGTGCCAGCCGGGGGCTAGCGGGGGGTGAAGAGACCCAGTACTTC. It encodes CASRGLAGGEETQYF.

CDR3 nucleotides: TGCGCCAGCAGCACCGGACAGGGGTTACTAGAGACCCAGTACTTC. Translating gives CASSTGQGLLETQYF. This chain uses TRBV5-1 with TRBJ2-5; TRBD1 aligns across 9 bases. The CDR3 loop spans 15 amino acids. Germline-derived CDR1 and CDR2 are SGHRS and YFSETQ. The V segment lost 4 bases and the J segment 4 bases; nucleotides outside the gene matches: 8.

V is TRBV6-4 and J is TRBJ1-1; TRBD1 is a possible D gene (6 bases). V was trimmed by 3 bases and J by 4 bases, leaving 12 bases between them. Germline CDR1 is MRHNA and CDR2 is SNTAGT. The CDR3 is 14 residues long. The CDR3 coding sequence is TGTGCCAGCAGTGATTCATCCAGGGGCACTGAAGCTTTCTTT. Translated, it gives CASSDSSRGTEAFF.

The chain uses TRBV21-1 and TRBJ1-2; the tabulated D call, TRBD1, remains unverified against the DNA. TRBV21-1 is tagged as a pseudogene. This CDR3 is built from 18 residues. In DNA, the CDR3 is TGTGCCAGCAGCAAACAGGGGGCTCGTCCCCTCGTAAATTATGGCTACACCTTC. It translates to CASSKQGARPLVNYGYTF.

Regarding this clone: At one boundary the junction diverges from the germline segment, which might be a read error. The chain uses TRBV5-5 and TRBJ2-7; TRBD1 might be the D (6 bases). Germline CDR1 and CDR2: SGHKS and YYEKEE (reference sequence). The CDR3 has 12 amino acids. The chain's CDR3 is CASSPGIRDTSF. DNA of the CDR3: TGTGCCAGCAGCCCCGGCATTCGGGACACCTCTTTC. Based on the CDR3 plus reference TRBV5-5 and TRBJ2-7, the full variable domain is DAGVTQSPTHLIKTRGQQVTLRCSPISGHKSVSWYQQVLGQGPQFIFQYYEKEERGRGNFPDRFSARQFPNYSSELNVNALLLGDSALYLCASSPGIRDTSFGPGTRLTVT.

The CDR3: CASSYISGIYGYTF. DNA of the CDR3: TGTGCCAGCAGTTACATATCAGGGATCTATGGCTACACCTTC. This chain connects TRBV6-5 to TRBJ1-2, with D perhaps matching TRBD1 (5 bases). This CDR3 spans 14 amino acids. Germline loops: CDR1 MNHEY, CDR2 SVGAGI. Trimming took off 2 bases at V and 4 bases at J, with 11 bases between the two ends.

V usage is TRBV5-1 and J usage is TRBJ2-5, with 16 bases identical to TRBD2. From germline, CDR1 is SGHRS and CDR2 YFSETQ. This CDR3 is built from 17 residues. V gave up 4 bases and J gave up 4 bases; unmatched junction bases: 7. This chain's CDR3 is CASSRGLAGGPGETQYF. The CDR3 DNA reads as TGCGCCAGCAGCAGGGGACTAGCGGGGGGGCCCGGAGAGACCCAGTACTTC.

In its sample, this clone was seen a few times. This sequence joins TRBV29-1 and TRBJ2-3; 7 nucleotides line up with TRBD1. CDR3 length: 12 amino acids. The V and J ends lost 5 bases and 4 bases, in that order; junction bases with no gene match: 3. The germline V gene encodes CDR1 SQVTM and CDR2 ANQGSEA. The CDR3 DNA follows: TGCAGCGTTAGACAGGGATCAGATACGCAGTATTTT. Translation: CSVRQGSDTQYF.

The J gene is TRBJ2-1, the V gene TRBV3-1 (or the pseudogene TRBV3-2); 12 nucleotides match TRBD2. The germline V gene has CDR1 LGHDT and CDR2 YNNKEL (reference sequence). The CDR3 has 19 amino acids. With 0 bases clipped from V and 5 bases from J, the junction kept 11 bases outside the gene matches. CDR3 coding DNA: TGTGCCAGCAGCCAAGAGTGGCGGCCTAGCGGGGGGGCCCACAATGAGCAGTTCTTC. Encoded protein: CASSQEWRPSGGAHNEQFF.

The rearrangement uses TRBV5-4 and TRBJ2-3; perhaps TRBD2 as D (5 bases). V lost 5 bases and J lost 2, with 12 bases in between. The CDR3 loop spans 14 amino acids. Germline V gene sequence: CDR1 SGHNT, CDR2 YYREEE (reference sequence). The CDR3 protein is CASSSLDYTDTQYF. The DNA for the CDR3 is TGTGCCAGCAGTTCACTAGACTACACAGATACGCAGTATTTT. Looking up the rest from reference TRBV5-4 and TRBJ2-3 gives the full variable domain: ETGVTQSPTHLIKTRGQQVTLRCSSQSGHNTVSWYQQALGQGPQFIFQYYREEENGRGNFPPRFSGLQFPNYSSELNVNALELDDSALYLCASSSLDYTDTQYFGPGTRLTVL.

The V call is TRBV10-3, the J call TRBJ2-3, with 9 nucleotides matching TRBD1. CDR1 and CDR2 from the germline V gene are ENHRY and SYGVKD. The length of the CDR3 is 14 residues. V was clipped by 7 bases and J by 1 base; unmatched bases: 3. The CDR3 protein is CAIKGQGGTDTQYF. The CDR3 DNA sequence: TGTGCCATCAAGGGACAGGGAGGCACAGATACGCAGTATTTT.

This sequence joins TRBV28 and TRBJ1-4, with TRBD1 identical over 10 bases. The CDR3 consists of 16 residues. The germline CDR1 and CDR2 sequences are MDHEN and SYDVKM. The V and J ends lost 6 bases and 8 bases, in that order; junction bases with no gene match: 12. The CDR3 coding sequence is TGTGCCAGCAGCGGGACAGGGGCGCAGGGTAGAGAAAAACTGTTTTTT. This sequence encodes CASSGTGAQGREKLFF.